This passage covers 23 T cell receptor beta chains from one sample sequenced in a study of response to subunit inactivated influenza vaccine. TCRdb ran MiXCR on the RT-PCR reads and lists one entry per CDR3 protein. This table has about 190,000 distinct CDR3 sequences, around 14% appearing once. The sequenced sample was CD8+ T cells sorted from PBMCs, obtained roughly 5 days after vaccination. The source is a middle-aged man who received an inactivated influenza vaccine.

The chain combines TRBV20-1 with TRBJ1-1; a possible D gene is TRBD1 (5 bases). The CDR3 is made up of 11 amino acids. Germline V gives CDR1 DFQATT, CDR2 SNEGSKA (reference sequence). Trimming stripped 7 bases from V and 1 base from J, with 7 bases between. The CDR3 sequence is CSGGENTEAFF. CDR3 bases: TGCAGTGGGGGGGAGAACACTGAAGCTTTCTTT.

In this sample, this clonotype turned up a few times. The J gene is TRBJ2-1, the V gene TRBV6-4, with D tentatively TRBD1 (6 bases). Germline CDR1 MRHNA, CDR2 SNTAGT. This CDR3 is 16 amino acids long. The V end was cut by 6 bases, the J end by 6 bases, with 21 bases between. The CDR3 loop reads CASRGQTRLCGNEQFF. In nucleotides, the CDR3 is TGTGCCAGCAGGGGACAAACTAGGCTGTGTGGCAATGAGCAGTTCTTC.

This clonotype was seen only a few times. The J gene is TRBJ2-1, the V gene TRBV7-2, with 13 bases aligning to TRBD2. The germline gives CDR1 SGHTA, CDR2 FQGNSA. The CDR3 contains 15 residues. Trimming cost V 5 bases and J 5 bases; bases outside gene matches: 3. This chain's CDR3 is CASSRLAGGNNEQFF. The CDR3 region has the DNA TGTGCCAGCAGCCGACTAGCGGGGGGAAACAATGAGCAGTTCTTC.

J is TRBJ2-1 and V is TRBV7-9; TRBD2 matches at 7 bases. V trimming: 6 bases; J trimming: 6 bases; junction bases outside the gene matches: 8. The CDR3 consists of 14 residues. CDR1 and CDR2 from the germline V gene are SEHNR and FQNEAQ (reference sequence). Written as DNA, the CDR3 is TGTGCCAGCAGGTCCGGGACTACCACCAATGAGCAGTTCTTC. Translation gives CASRSGTTTNEQFF.

V gene TRBV4-2 combines with J gene TRBJ2-1; the match to TRBD2 covers 8 bases. Unmatched junction bases numbered 20, after V lost 7 bases and J lost 9 bases. This CDR3 has 17 residues. CDR1 and CDR2 (germline): LGHNA, YNFKEQ. DNA for the CDR3: TGTGCCAGCACCCCCCATGATTCGGGAGGGCCCTCTGCTGAGCAGTTCTTC. Protein sequence: CASTPHDSGGPSAEQFF.

There are a few counts of this clonotype. The rearrangement links TRBV25-1 to TRBJ1-1; D unclear. Between the trimmed V and J ends, which lost 8 bases and 6 bases, there was a span of 10 bases. Germline V gives CDR1 MGHDK, CDR2 SYGVNS. This CDR3 has 11 amino acids. CDR3 sequence reads: CASGLLPEAFF. The CDR3 bases are TGTGCCAGCGGACTACTACCTGAAGCTTTCTTT.

This clonotype has more than one count but fewer than ten. The CDR3 DNA reads as TGTGCCAGCACCCTATCGACAGAACATAATGAAAAACTGTTTTTT. Translating it yields CASTLSTEHNEKLFF. This rearrangement joins TRBV12-3 or TRBV12-4 to TRBJ1-4; possibly TRBD1 for D (5 bases). CDR3 length: 15 residues. V was shortened by 7 bases and J by 4 bases, with 16 bases between the two germline ends.

This clonotype came up a few times. V is TRBV4-2 and J is TRBJ2-1; D is unresolved. Trimming pared 4 bases from V and 0 bases from J, leaving 10 bases between. The CDR3 is made up of 15 amino acids. Germline loops: CDR1 LGHNA, CDR2 YNFKEQ. CDR3 sequence (DNA): TGTGCCAGCAGCCCCCTCCATAGCTCCTACAATGAGCAGTTCTTC. Its protein is CASSPLHSSYNEQFF.

DNA for the CDR3: TGTGCCATCAGTGGCGGGGGGACGAACACCGGGGAGCTGTTTTTT. This translates into CAISGGGTNTGELFF. This chain joins TRBV10-3 and TRBJ2-2; 8 nucleotides match TRBD2. The V segment lost 4 bases and the J segment 0 bases; nucleotides outside the gene matches: 1. This CDR3 has 15 residues. Germline-derived CDR1 and CDR2 are ENHRY and SYGVKD.

This clonotype came up a few times. This rearrangement joins TRBV6-2 or TRBV6-3 to TRBJ2-2; D possibly matches TRBD1 or TRBD2 (6 bases each). The germline CDR1 and CDR2 sequences are MNHEY and SVGEGT. The length of the CDR3 is 14 residues. With 8 bases removed from V and 2 bases from J, the gap between germline ends came to 12 bases. CDR3: CASEGGTNTGELFF. In nucleotides, the CDR3 is TGTGCCAGCGAGGGCGGGACAAACACCGGGGAGCTGTTTTTT.

In this sample, this clonotype turned up a few times. The V gene is TRBV12-5, the J gene TRBJ2-5; the match to TRBD1 covers 10 bases. V lost 6 bases and J lost 4; bases outside the gene matches: 5. The CDR3 is 14 residues long. The germline V gene encodes CDR1 LGHNT and CDR2 FRNRAP. DNA for the CDR3: TGTGCTAGTGGATCCGGGACAGGGGCAGAGACCCAGTACTTC. Amino acid sequence: CASGSGTGAETQYF.

This clonotype has a handful of counts. One end of the junction fails to match germline, which may point to a read error. The genes are TRBV7-7 and TRBJ2-3, with 10 bases that match TRBD2. The germline V gene has CDR1 SSHAT and CDR2 FNYEAQ (reference sequence). This CDR3 region has 15 residues. The CDR3 DNA sequence: TGTGCTAGCAGCTTACTAGCGGGGACTACGGATACGCAGTATTTT. Its protein product is CASSLLAGTTDTQYF.

The V call is TRBV13, the J call TRBJ2-7; D is perhaps TRBD1 (6 bases). Trimming pared 2 bases from V and 3 bases from J, leaving 11 bases between. The CDR3 sequence is 14 residues long. The germline V gene has CDR1 PRHDT and CDR2 FYEKMQ (reference sequence). CDR3 DNA sequence: TGTGCCAGCAGCTTAACAGGGAAGGTCTACGAGCAGTACTTC. Its protein is CASSLTGKVYEQYF.

This clonotype has just a few counts. The chain couples TRBV2 to TRBJ2-5, with D perhaps being TRBD1 or TRBD2 (6 bases each). V lost 2 bases, J lost 3 bases, and 13 bases lay in between. This CDR3 is built from 15 residues. Germline CDR1 is SNHLY and CDR2 is FYNNEI. The CDR3 sequence is CASSEKEGEKETQYF. The CDR3 DNA sequence: TGTGCCAGCAGTGAAAAGGAGGGGGAGAAAGAGACCCAGTACTTC.

In its sample, this clonotype was seen many times. The chain uses TRBV12-3 or TRBV12-4 and TRBJ2-1; no definite D call. Deletions cut 7 bases from V and 5 bases from J, with 27 bases between. The CDR3 has 18 amino acids. In DNA form, the CDR3 reads TGTGCCAGCACCATCCGGTCGGTAGCTGGCTATCAACACAATGAGCAGTTCTTC. Protein sequence: CASTIRSVAGYQHNEQFF.

This clonotype was recorded a few times. V gene TRBV15 combines with J gene TRBJ2-3, with a weak D call TRBD1 (6 bases). The V end lost 3 bases, the J end lost 0 bases, and 13 bases lay between the germline ends. This CDR3 is built from 16 residues. Per the germline V gene, CDR1 is LNHNV and CDR2 is YYDKDF (reference sequence). CDR3 in amino acids: CATSSDRTESTDTQYF. The CDR3 coding sequence is TGTGCCACCAGCAGTGACAGGACAGAAAGCACAGATACGCAGTATTTT.

The V call is TRBV7-9, the J call TRBJ2-1; TRBD2 might be the D (6 bases). The CDR3 extends over 15 amino acids. CDR1 and CDR2 from the germline V gene are SEHNR and FQNEAQ (reference sequence). Trimming removed 1 base from V and 2 bases from J, with 9 bases in between. The CDR3 loop reads CASSLESGAYNEQFF. As DNA, the CDR3 is TGTGCCAGCAGCTTAGAATCGGGGGCCTACAATGAGCAGTTCTTC.

The sample holds a few counts of this clonotype. The V and J genes are TRBV7-6 and TRBJ2-7, with 7 bases that match TRBD2. The CDR3 consists of 15 residues. The ends lost 1 base at V and 3 bases at J; junction bases unmatched: 6. Germline CDR1 SGHVS, CDR2 FNYEAQ. In DNA, the CDR3 is TGTGCCAGCAGCTTAGGGGCGGGAGCCTACTACGAGCAGTACTTC. Translation: CASSLGAGAYYEQYF. Based on the CDR3 plus reference TRBV7-6 and TRBJ2-7, the full variable domain is GAGVSQSPRYKVTKRGQDVALRCDPISGHVSLYWYRQALGQGPEFLTYFNYEAQQDKSGLPNDRFSAERPEGSISTLTIQRTEQRDSAMYRCASSLGAGAYYEQYFGPGTRLTVT.

This clonotype was observed a handful of times. This sequence joins TRBV13 and TRBJ2-5, with TRBD1 matching over 12 bases. There are 17 residues in the CDR3. V lost 4 bases, J lost 4 bases, and 10 bases stayed unmatched. Germline CDR1 is PRHDT and CDR2 is FYEKMQ (reference sequence). CDR3 amino acids: CASSYPWGQGAGETQYF. CDR3 DNA sequence: TGTGCCAGCAGCTACCCGTGGGGACAGGGGGCAGGAGAGACCCAGTACTTC. Combining the CDR3 with reference TRBV13 and TRBJ2-5 gives the whole variable domain AAGVIQSPRHLIKEKRETATLKCYPIPRHDTVYWYQQGPGQDPQFLISFYEKMQSDKGSIPDRFSAQQFSDYHSELNMSSLELGDSALYFCASSYPWGQGAGETQYFGPGTRLLVL.

The DNA of the CDR3 is TGTGCCAGCAGCCCAGGAGGTGGGACTAGCGCCGGGGAGCTGTTTTTT. It is translated as CASSPGGGTSAGELFF. The gene calls are TRBV27 and TRBJ2-2, with 10 bases lining up with TRBD2. Looked up from germline, CDR1 is MNHEY and CDR2 is SMNVEV (reference sequence). V shed 6 bases, J shed 6 bases, and the junction held 10 bases outside the gene matches. The CDR3 totals 16 residues.

This clonotype was counted at least ten times. The CDR3 DNA is TGTGCCAGCAGCTCCCGGGACAGGGGTTACGAGCAGTACTTC. Amino acids: CASSSRDRGYEQYF. This rearrangement joins TRBV6-2 or TRBV6-3 to TRBJ2-7; 10 bases are a match to TRBD1. J was trimmed by 4 bases and V by 6 bases; bases with no gene match: 6. Germline CDR1 and CDR2: MNHEY and SVGEGT. The CDR3 consists of 14 residues.

This clonotype has ten or more counts. The chain combines TRBV5-1 with TRBJ2-7, with D possibly matching TRBD2 (6 bases). Per germline, CDR1 SGHRS and CDR2 YFSETQ. The CDR3 is 15 amino acids. Trimming cost V 4 bases and J 0 bases, with 14 bases left between them. CDR3 DNA: TGCGCCAGCAGCCCGGGGACCGGGAGCTCCTACGAGCAGTACTTC. Translation: CASSPGTGSSYEQYF.

The chain recombines TRBV11-2 with TRBJ2-1; 10 positions agree with TRBD2. There are 16 residues in the CDR3. J gave up 8 bases and V 0 bases, and 7 bases lay outside the gene matches. The germline V gene has CDR1 SGHAT and CDR2 FQNNGV. The CDR3 region has the DNA TGTGCCAGCAGCTTAGAAGCCCTAGCGGGGGTGGATGAGCAGTTCTTC. Translated: CASSLEALAGVDEQFF.